This is a list of T cell receptor beta chains from one sample in a study of control samples from healthy donors and cancer patients. The table came from immunoSEQ multiplex PCR; TCRdb's copy has only in-frame clones and leaves some out. The data show 120,000 to 150,000 clones, with 75% to 90% seen just once and less than 5.5% held by the top ten. The sample consisted of blood. Every receptor here comes from a man aged 30-40 years in good health. Both conserved end residues are part of each CDR3. Each record gives: J gene, D gene, V gene, clone size, CDR3 DNA, CDR3 protein. D genes are given only for firm matches. Not every row has a clone size; where given, it reads once, few, many or a size class.

j_call: TRBJ1-6; d_call: .; v_call: TRBV3-1/TRBV3-2; clone_size: .; cdr3_nt: TGTGCCAGCAGCCTCCCGTCGTGGGGCGGGCCCCTCCACTTT; cdr3_aa: CASSLPSWGGPLHF
j_call: TRBJ1-2; d_call: .; v_call: TRBV11-3; clone_size: .; cdr3_nt: TGTGCCAGCAGCTTAGCCCAGGTTGGCTATGGCTACACCTTC; cdr3_aa: CASSLAQVGYGYTF
j_call: TRBJ2-1; d_call: TRBD2; v_call: TRBV6-2/TRBV6-3; clone_size: .; cdr3_nt: TGTGCCAGCAGTGGACTAGCGATAGCCTACAATGAGCAGTTCTTC; cdr3_aa: CASSGLAIAYNEQFF
j_call: TRBJ1-3; d_call: .; v_call: TRBV5-1; clone_size: .; cdr3_nt: TGCGCCAGCAGCGAGGCGAACACCATATATTTT; cdr3_aa: CASSEANTIYF
j_call: TRBJ2-1; d_call: .; v_call: TRBV2; clone_size: .; cdr3_nt: TGTGCCAGCAGTCCTCTAAAAGGTGACTACCTCTACAATGAGCAGTTCTTC; cdr3_aa: CASSPLKGDYLYNEQFF
j_call: TRBJ2-5; d_call: .; v_call: TRBV5-1; clone_size: .; cdr3_nt: TGCGCCAGCAGCACCGGACCCTTGGGGGAGACCCAGTACTTC; cdr3_aa: CASSTGPLGETQYF
j_call: TRBJ2-7; d_call: .; v_call: TRBV6-5; clone_size: .; cdr3_nt: TGTGCCAGCAGTTACTCGACGGGACCCCCCTACGAGCAGTACTTC; cdr3_aa: CASSYSTGPPYEQYF
j_call: TRBJ2-7; d_call: .; v_call: TRBV5-8; clone_size: .; cdr3_nt: TGTGCCAGCAGCCTGTTTTCCGACAGCTCCTACGAGCAGTACTTC; cdr3_aa: CASSLFSDSSYEQYF
j_call: TRBJ2-5; d_call: .; v_call: TRBV11-2; clone_size: once; cdr3_nt: TGTGCCAGCAGTTCGACCGGGACGCCAGCCGAGACCCAGTACTTC; cdr3_aa: CASSSTGTPAETQYF
j_call: TRBJ2-7; d_call: .; v_call: TRBV6-5; clone_size: .; cdr3_nt: TGTGCCACCACAGTTATGCCAGGGGGACTCTACGAGCAGTACTTC; cdr3_aa: CATTVMPGGLYEQYF
j_call: TRBJ2-6; d_call: .; v_call: TRBV3-1/TRBV3-2; clone_size: .; cdr3_nt: TGTGCCAGCAGCCAAGATCCGGGGGCCAACGTCCTGACTTTC; cdr3_aa: CASSQDPGANVLTF
j_call: TRBJ2-1; d_call: TRBD2; v_call: TRBV29-1; clone_size: .; cdr3_nt: TGCAGCGTTGAATTTACTAGCGGGAACTACAATGAGCAGTTCTTC; cdr3_aa: CSVEFTSGNYNEQFF
j_call: TRBJ2-3; d_call: TRBD2; v_call: TRBV5-1; clone_size: .; cdr3_nt: TGCGCCAGCAGGTTGCTAGCGGGGGCCCGTTCCGATACGCAGTATTTT; cdr3_aa: CASRLLAGARSDTQYF
j_call: TRBJ1-1; d_call: .; v_call: TRBV20-1; clone_size: .; cdr3_nt: TGCAGTGCTAGTCCGGGGAACACTGAAGCTTTCTTT; cdr3_aa: CSASPGNTEAFF
j_call: TRBJ2-7; d_call: .; v_call: TRBV9; clone_size: .; cdr3_nt: TGTGCCAGCAGCGTAGGCTCCGGGTTCTCCTACGAGCAGTACTTC; cdr3_aa: CASSVGSGFSYEQYF
j_call: TRBJ1-1; d_call: TRBD1; v_call: TRBV5-6; clone_size: few; cdr3_nt: TGTGCCAGCAGCCGGAGGGACAGGGGGAAGGAGACTGAAGCTTTCTTT; cdr3_aa: CASSRRDRGKETEAFF
j_call: TRBJ2-1; d_call: TRBD1; v_call: TRBV5-5; clone_size: .; cdr3_nt: TGTGCCAGCAGCCTGGATGGACAGGGTAGGAATGAGCAGTTCTTC; cdr3_aa: CASSLDGQGRNEQFF
j_call: TRBJ1-2; d_call: .; v_call: TRBV24-1; clone_size: .; cdr3_nt: TGTGCCACCAGTGACCGCGTGGCGCAGGGCTACACCTTC; cdr3_aa: CATSDRVAQGYTF
j_call: TRBJ1-1; d_call: .; v_call: TRBV6-5; clone_size: .; cdr3_nt: TGTGCCAGCGGGGTCCTCAACACTGAAGCTTTCTTT; cdr3_aa: CASGVLNTEAFF
j_call: TRBJ2-7; d_call: TRBD1; v_call: TRBV5-5; clone_size: once; cdr3_nt: TGTGCCAGCAGCTTAACAGGGGATGGCGAGCAGTACTTC; cdr3_aa: CASSLTGDGEQYF
j_call: TRBJ2-4; d_call: TRBD2; v_call: TRBV5-4; clone_size: once; cdr3_nt: TGTGCCAGCAGCTCGCGGGAGGGGCACATTCAGTACTTC; cdr3_aa: CASSSREGHIQYF
j_call: TRBJ1-1; d_call: .; v_call: TRBV15; clone_size: .; cdr3_nt: TGTGCCACCAGCAGCCTCGGGGACGGCATACATACGAACACTGAAGCTTTCTTT; cdr3_aa: CATSSLGDGIHTNTEAFF
j_call: TRBJ1-2; d_call: .; v_call: TRBV5-4; clone_size: .; cdr3_nt: TGTGCCAGCAGCAGTGACAGGCTCTATGGCTACACCTTC; cdr3_aa: CASSSDRLYGYTF
j_call: TRBJ2-3; d_call: TRBD2; v_call: TRBV7-3; clone_size: .; cdr3_nt: TGTGCCAGCAGCTTTAGCGGGGGCACAGATACGCAGTATTTT; cdr3_aa: CASSFSGGTDTQYF
j_call: TRBJ2-2; d_call: TRBD2; v_call: TRBV15; clone_size: .; cdr3_nt: TGTGCCACCAGCAGCGAACTAGCGGCCGGGGAGCTGTTTTTT; cdr3_aa: CATSSELAAGELFF
j_call: TRBJ1-1; d_call: .; v_call: TRBV6-5; clone_size: .; cdr3_nt: TGTGCCAGCAGTTACAATATGATGAACACTGAAGCTTTCTTT; cdr3_aa: CASSYNMMNTEAFF
j_call: TRBJ2-3; d_call: TRBD2; v_call: TRBV6-2/TRBV6-3; clone_size: .; cdr3_nt: TGTGCCAGCAGTTACTCGATATTAGCGGGGGGTTCCACAGATACGCAGTATTTT; cdr3_aa: CASSYSILAGGSTDTQYF
j_call: TRBJ2-5; d_call: .; v_call: TRBV7-3; clone_size: .; cdr3_nt: TGTGCCAGCAGGCCGGGGTTCCGAACAGGGGAGACCCAGTACTTC; cdr3_aa: CASRPGFRTGETQYF
j_call: TRBJ2-7; d_call: TRBD2; v_call: TRBV18; clone_size: .; cdr3_nt: TGTGCCAGCTCACCCACTAGCGGCGAGCAGTACTTC; cdr3_aa: CASSPTSGEQYF
j_call: TRBJ2-1; d_call: TRBD2; v_call: TRBV7-8; clone_size: .; cdr3_nt: TGTGCCAGCAGCTTAGTCGTGACTAGCGGGTTGCATGAGCAGTTCTTC; cdr3_aa: CASSLVVTSGLHEQFF
j_call: TRBJ2-3; d_call: TRBD2; v_call: TRBV5-4; clone_size: .; cdr3_nt: TGTGCCAGCAGCTTGGTGCTAGCGGGGCCTAGCACAGATACGCAGTATTTT; cdr3_aa: CASSLVLAGPSTDTQYF
j_call: TRBJ2-1; d_call: TRBD2; v_call: TRBV25-1; clone_size: .; cdr3_nt: TGTGCCAGCAGTGTTGGGACTAGCAATGAGCAGTTCTTC; cdr3_aa: CASSVGTSNEQFF
j_call: TRBJ2-5; d_call: TRBD2; v_call: TRBV7-2; clone_size: .; cdr3_nt: TGTGCCAGCAGCTTAGCGCTAGGTAGCGGGCCTAAAGAGACCCAGTACTTC; cdr3_aa: CASSLALGSGPKETQYF
j_call: TRBJ1-2; d_call: .; v_call: TRBV11-3; clone_size: .; cdr3_nt: TGTGCCAGCAGCTCCCTTCGAGACAGACATTTAAACTATGGCTACACCTTC; cdr3_aa: CASSSLRDRHLNYGYTF
j_call: TRBJ1-6; d_call: .; v_call: TRBV6-2/TRBV6-3; clone_size: .; cdr3_nt: TGTGCCAGCAGTATCGGGACCGGGTATAGATCACCCCTCCACTTT; cdr3_aa: CASSIGTGYRSPLHF
j_call: TRBJ1-3; d_call: .; v_call: TRBV6-5; clone_size: .; cdr3_nt: TGTGCCAGCAGTTACTCAGGTGGGGCCGCTGGAAACACCATATATTTT; cdr3_aa: CASSYSGGAAGNTIYF
j_call: TRBJ1-1; d_call: .; v_call: TRBV6-5; clone_size: once; cdr3_nt: TGTGCCAGCAGGGTGCAGTTGAACACTGAAGCTTTCTTT; cdr3_aa: CASRVQLNTEAFF
j_call: TRBJ2-5; d_call: .; v_call: TRBV3-1/TRBV3-2; clone_size: .; cdr3_nt: TGTGCCAGCAGCCAAGCCTCCGGGTCAGCTTTGCCCCAGTACTTC; cdr3_aa: CASSQASGSALPQYF
j_call: TRBJ2-1; d_call: .; v_call: TRBV7-3; clone_size: once; cdr3_nt: TGTGCCAGCAGCCAACTCCGGGCCCCCGGCAAAAATGAGCAGTTCTTC; cdr3_aa: CASSQLRAPGKNEQFF
j_call: TRBJ1-5; d_call: .; v_call: TRBV7-8; clone_size: .; cdr3_nt: TGTGCCAGCAGCCGGGAGGCAGGGGGCAATCAGCCCCAGCATTTT; cdr3_aa: CASSREAGGNQPQHF
j_call: TRBJ2-7; d_call: .; v_call: TRBV11-1; clone_size: .; cdr3_nt: TGTGCCAGCAGAAGGGACACTGCCTACGAGCAGTACTTC; cdr3_aa: CASRRDTAYEQYF
j_call: TRBJ2-1; d_call: .; v_call: TRBV6-5; clone_size: .; cdr3_nt: TGTGCCAGCAGTCCCCCGGGAACCCTTCGCAATGAGCAGTTCTTC; cdr3_aa: CASSPPGTLRNEQFF
j_call: TRBJ2-3; d_call: TRBD1; v_call: TRBV6-2/TRBV6-3; clone_size: .; cdr3_nt: TGTGCCAGCAGTCACGGACAGGTAAAGGCAGATACGCAGTATTTT; cdr3_aa: CASSHGQVKADTQYF
j_call: TRBJ1-1; d_call: .; v_call: TRBV19; clone_size: .; cdr3_nt: TGTGCCAGTAGTATGGCAGGGTGGACTGAAGCTTTCTTT; cdr3_aa: CASSMAGWTEAFF
j_call: TRBJ2-1; d_call: TRBD1; v_call: TRBV7-2; clone_size: .; cdr3_nt: TGTGCCAGCAGCTTAATCAGGGGGCTCAATGAGCAGTTCTTC; cdr3_aa: CASSLIRGLNEQFF
j_call: TRBJ1-1; d_call: TRBD1; v_call: TRBV5-4; clone_size: .; cdr3_nt: TGTGCCAGCAGCCCAGGCCCGGGACAGGGGGTGAACACTGAAGCTTTCTTT; cdr3_aa: CASSPGPGQGVNTEAFF
j_call: TRBJ2-3; d_call: .; v_call: TRBV7-8; clone_size: .; cdr3_nt: TGTGCCAGCAGCTGGGTCGGGGGCGATATCACAGATACGCAGTATTTT; cdr3_aa: CASSWVGGDITDTQYF
j_call: TRBJ1-5; d_call: .; v_call: TRBV11-2; clone_size: .; cdr3_nt: TGTGCCAGCAGCTTAGTCGACGATCAGCCCCAGCATTTT; cdr3_aa: CASSLVDDQPQHF
j_call: TRBJ2-5; d_call: TRBD1; v_call: TRBV29-1; clone_size: once; cdr3_nt: TGCAGCGTTGGGACAGGGCTCCAAGAGACCCAGTACTTC; cdr3_aa: CSVGTGLQETQYF
j_call: TRBJ2-7; d_call: TRBD2; v_call: TRBV24-1; clone_size: .; cdr3_nt: TGTGCCACCGCTGCGGGAGGGGAGTACGAGCAGTACTTC; cdr3_aa: CATAAGGEYEQYF
j_call: TRBJ2-5; d_call: .; v_call: TRBV19; clone_size: .; cdr3_nt: TGTGCCAGTAGTACCGTCCCGAAAGAGACCCAGTACTTC; cdr3_aa: CASSTVPKETQYF
j_call: TRBJ1-1; d_call: TRBD1; v_call: TRBV4-3; clone_size: .; cdr3_nt: TGCGCCAGCAGCCACCGGCGACAGGGGTATACTGAAGCTTTCTTT; cdr3_aa: CASSHRRQGYTEAFF
j_call: TRBJ2-1; d_call: TRBD2; v_call: TRBV7-2; clone_size: once; cdr3_nt: TGTGCCAGCAGCTTAGCGGGGGCTAGCGGGGGTAGATACAATGAGCAGTTCTTC; cdr3_aa: CASSLAGASGGRYNEQFF
j_call: TRBJ1-1; d_call: .; v_call: TRBV5-8; clone_size: once; cdr3_nt: TGTGCCAGCAGCGTGGGACACGGTGAAGCTTTCTTT; cdr3_aa: CASSVGHGEAFF
j_call: TRBJ2-7; d_call: .; v_call: TRBV9; clone_size: .; cdr3_nt: TGTGCCAGCAGCGTCGGGATCACCTACGAGCAGTACTTC; cdr3_aa: CASSVGITYEQYF
j_call: TRBJ1-1; d_call: .; v_call: TRBV10-3; clone_size: .; cdr3_nt: TGTGCCATCAGAAGGGATGGAGGGGGGAACACTGAAGCTTTCTTT; cdr3_aa: CAIRRDGGGNTEAFF
j_call: TRBJ1-5; d_call: .; v_call: TRBV19; clone_size: many; cdr3_nt: TGTGCCAGTAGTATTGGGACTCAGCCCCAGCATTTT; cdr3_aa: CASSIGTQPQHF